This TCR beta chain was captured in a study of blood T cell repertoires in COVID-19. In the authors' workflow: Reference gene primer amplification gave estimated nucleated cell counts. TCRdb's table, derived via immunoSEQ multiplex PCR, lists solely in-frame clones and lacks some. Clone size and the V and J calls come from that table; the DNA yielded D and trimming. This sample yields 100,000 to 150,000 clones, of which roughly three quarters are seen a single time; about 39% belongs to the top ten. Germline lookup yields CDR1 SGHNT and CDR2 YYREEE (reference sequence). The CDR3 has 13 amino acids. Trimming pared 2 bases from V and 5 bases from J, leaving 10 bases between.

This receptor was taken from a man in his forties or fifties with active or convalescent COVID-19. The material sequenced was peripheral blood. The chain uses TRBV5-4 and TRBJ1-1; D remains ambiguous. CDR3 nucleotides: TGTGCCAGCAGCTTTGAGTCAGGAACTGAAGCTTTCTTT. Its translation is CASSFESGTEAFF.